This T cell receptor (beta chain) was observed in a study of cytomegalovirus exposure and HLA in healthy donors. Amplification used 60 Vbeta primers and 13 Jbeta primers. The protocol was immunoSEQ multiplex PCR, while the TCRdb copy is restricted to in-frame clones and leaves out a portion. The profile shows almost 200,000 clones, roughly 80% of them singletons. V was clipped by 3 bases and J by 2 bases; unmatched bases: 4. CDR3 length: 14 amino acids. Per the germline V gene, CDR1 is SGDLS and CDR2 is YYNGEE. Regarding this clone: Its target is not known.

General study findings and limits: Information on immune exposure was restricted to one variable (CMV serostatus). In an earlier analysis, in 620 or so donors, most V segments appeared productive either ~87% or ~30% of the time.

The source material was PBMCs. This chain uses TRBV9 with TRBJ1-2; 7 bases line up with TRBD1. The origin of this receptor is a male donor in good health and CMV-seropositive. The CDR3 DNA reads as TGTGCCAGCAGCGGTCCAGGGGGGAACTATGGCTACACCTTC. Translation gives CASSGPGGNYGYTF. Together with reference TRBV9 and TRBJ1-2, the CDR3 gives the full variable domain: DSGVTQTPKHLITATGQRVTLRCSPRSGDLSVYWYQQSLDQGLQFLIQYYNGEERAKGNILERFSAQQFPDLHSELNLSSLELGDSALYFCASSGPGGNYGYTFGSGTRLTVV.